This T cell receptor (beta chain) was obtained from a study of T cell repertoires in cytomegalovirus infection. The CDR3 covers 14 residues. Trimming took 3 bases from V and 7 from J, leaving 15 bases between them. Per the germline V gene, CDR1 is SGHDN and CDR2 is FVKESK. A remark on this clonotype: Its antigen remains unidentified.

TCRdb recomputed calls from the reads with MiXCR, one row per CDR3 protein. The sample contains about 330,000 distinct CDR3 sequences, roughly 34% of which appear only once. The sequence was obtained from a human donor in good health (CMV status not recorded). Some clones in this sample may be carry-over from other donors' samples. The sample here was cultured PBMCs, taken from culture after CMV antigen stimulation. V gene TRBV14 combines with J gene TRBJ1-2; perhaps TRBD1 as D (6 bases). This CDR3 is CASSQQGNYGGYTF. The CDR3 DNA is TGTGCCAGCAGCCAGCAGGGGAATTATGGTGGCTACACCTTC.